This T cell receptor beta chain was retrieved from a study of PD-1 blockade in classical Hodgkin lymphoma. Trimming took 5 bases from V and 4 from J; bases not matched to a gene: 5. This CDR3 has 14 amino acids. Germline CDR1 and CDR2: SGHVS and FQNEAQ. Using immunoSEQ multiplex PCR, the repertoire was profiled, and TCRdb retains in-frame clones only, with some absent. The data contain 43,000 or so clones, around 80% of them seen just once; the ten biggest clones take up around 37%. In this sample, this clone turned up a few times. The time point here: cycle 4 day 1 (C4D1), after more than five weeks of nivolumab. Every single patient, without exception, relapsed after autologous stem cell transplantation, and brentuximab vedotin exposure varied.

The receptor was derived from a human donor with classical Hodgkin lymphoma. The chain has TRBV7-8 and TRBJ1-2; TRBD1 aligns across 9 bases. The sequencing here drew on peripheral blood mononuclear cells (PBMCs), taken before the fourth cycle of nivolumab. CDR3 sequence (DNA): TGTGCCAGCAGCCGGACAGGGGACGGCTATGGCTACACCTTC. Translating it yields CASSRTGDGYGYTF.